This TCR beta chain was identified in a study of T-cell memory formation after mild COVID-19 listed by TCRdb under 2021. With respect to the entire study: TCR sequence clusters from the two donors were found to be largely donor specific. Longitudinal TCRalpha and TCRbeta repertoire sequencing tracked T-cell clones expanding and contracting after mild COVID-19 in a couple of donors. The cohort comprised two young, previously healthy adult volunteers, one female and one male. The full study reports these points: Only two mild cases were covered by the study, and larger cohorts that include severe cases with pre-infection samples were considered necessary. Clones that contracted from day 15 to 85 showed balanced CD4/CD8 phenotypes, whereas a second wave of clones that expanded from day 15 to 37 leaned towards CD4+. SARS-CoV-2 specificity of the second-wave clones peaking on day 37 was not confirmed. The detection of some responding clones in pre-infection memory suggests that pre-existing cross-reactive memory T cells joined the SARS-CoV-2 response. Contracting CD4+ clones turned up mainly in the CM and EM memory subsets, whereas EMRA was where CD8+ clones were enriched.

Instrument used: Illumina NovaSeq 6000. TCRalpha and TCRbeta cDNA libraries were built by 5'RACE with constant-segment primers, adding sample barcodes and unique molecular identifiers. RNA was extracted from every sample with Trizol reagent. Libraries were amplified in two PCR steps, with a second sample barcode and Illumina TruSeq adapters added in the second step. Sequencing of libraries was performed on an Illumina NovaSeq with 2 x 150 bp paired-end reads. The authors' pipeline ran thus. Demultiplexing of reads and collapsing into UMI-guided consensus sequences were performed with migec v1.2.7. With mixcr v2.1.11, UMI consensuses were aligned to TRA and TRB V and J templates and assembled into clonotypes. A clonotype was counted as expanded or contracted only when both edgeR and NoisET called the clonotype significant, with the noise models trained on biological replicates. edgeR calls used a false discovery rate-adjusted p below 0.01 and a log2 fold-change threshold of 1. As an exploratory analysis of dynamics, max-normalized trajectories of the 1000 most abundant clonotypes were examined with PCA combined with hierarchical clustering. Separately sequenced CD4+ and CD8+ repertoires were used to assign the CD4 or CD8 phenotype of responding clones. The public sequencing data were trimmed at Q25 with fastp and processed into clonotypes with MiXCR by TCRdb, which kept only in-frame beta chains. Entries are consolidated by CDR3 protein sequence, retaining the most common genes and DNA. V and J calls and clone size were set by TCRdb, not the authors. This sample gives under 300,000 distinct CDR3 sequences in total; over 8.5% of them show up just once. Of the sample, roughly a fifth falls within the top ten clones.

The CDR1 and CDR2 encoded by the germline V gene (reference sequence) are DFQATT and SNEGSKA. From the cysteine through the phenylalanine, the CDR3 covers 19 amino acids. Just CDR3 DNA is preserved here, 57 bases in frame from base 1. V trim: 5 bases; J trim: 0 bases; unmatched bases: 15. A few counts support this clonotype. This clone's antigen is unknown. Base-call qualities are not available, and no considerably larger clone is one nucleotide away. Ficoll-Paque density gradient centrifugation was used to isolate PBMCs. This clonotype originated in a man younger than 35 who had mild COVID-19 (a few samples of this study predate the infection). The sample titles of this study are shuffled in the database, so cell type and time point are left out; the donor was told from shared clones. The sample consisted of PBMCs or a T cell subset sorted from them (not recorded which). The chain uses TRBV20-1 and TRBJ2-1; 11 junctional bases match TRBD2. The CDR3 region reads CSAWGAGLAGSSSYNEQFF. The nucleotide sequence reads as follows: TGCAGTGCTTGGGGGGCAGGACTAGCGGGTTCTAGCTCCTACAATGAGCAGTTCTTC.